This T cell receptor (beta chain) originates from a study of blood T cell repertoires in COVID-19. Study overall: Sites in the United States, Italy and Spain provided acute and convalescent COVID-19 samples. PBMCs, B-cell-depleted T cells, or T cells were the source of the cDNA or gDNA that made up the material.

In the source study's methods: Amplification with reference gene primers provided the estimates of nucleated cell counts. Sequenced by immunoSEQ multiplex PCR; TCRdb stores in-frame clones only, minus some. V and J calls and clone size are copied from that table; D and trimming were computed from the DNA. The sample includes over 200,000 clones, about 83% of them seen just once. Trimming took 0 bases from V and 1 from J, leaving 10 bases between them. The germline V gene encodes CDR1 SGHNT and CDR2 YYREEE (reference sequence). The CDR3 runs to 15 residues. Sequenced sample: peripheral blood. This chain links TRBV5-4 with TRBJ1-1; D call uncertain. The TCR comes from a man aged 40-50 years with active or convalescent COVID-19. CDR3: CASSLASRQNTEAFF. The DNA for the CDR3 is TGTGCCAGCAGCTTGGCCTCTAGGCAGAACACTGAAGCTTTCTTT.